These 12 T cell receptor beta chains share one sample of origin, sequenced in a study of blood T cell repertoires in COVID-19. Assay used: immunoSEQ multiplex PCR; TCRdb lists only in-frame clones, some missing. The data contain approximately 480,000 clones, around 87% of them singletons. Sequencing used PBMCs or T cells enriched from blood (not recorded which). These receptors were collected from a woman in her late teens or twenties who had recovered from COVID-19.

The genes are TRBV6-5 and TRBJ1-3; tentative D call: TRBD1 (5 bases). The CDR3 has 15 amino acids. CDR1 is MNHEY, CDR2 SVGAGI, per germline. Trimming cost V 0 bases and J 8 bases, with 14 bases left between them. CDR3 protein: CASSYSEAGGDTIYF. CDR3 nucleotide sequence: TGTGCCAGCAGTTACTCGGAGGCCGGAGGGGACACCATATATTTT.

This clone was seen a single time. The J gene is TRBJ2-7, the V gene TRBV7-2; 9 nucleotides match TRBD2. The CDR3 is 16 residues long. Germline values: CDR1 SGHTA, CDR2 FQGNSA. V trimming: 3 bases; J trimming: 2 bases; junction bases outside the gene matches: 8. The CDR3 DNA follows: TGTGCCAGCAGCTTGGGGGCCCCTAGCGGGGCCTACGAGCAGTACTTC. This translates into CASSLGAPSGAYEQYF.

The V call is TRBV5-6, the J call TRBJ2-2; D is perhaps TRBD1 (5 bases). The V end lost 1 base, the J end lost 3 bases, and 16 bases lay between the germline ends. Germline loops: CDR1 SGHDT, CDR2 YYEEEE. The CDR3 loop spans 17 amino acids. CDR3 sequence reads: CASSLLMQGRYTGELFF. CDR3 sequence (DNA): TGTGCCAGCAGCTTGCTTATGCAGGGAAGGTACACCGGGGAGCTGTTTTTT.

J is TRBJ1-2 and V is TRBV27, with 10 nucleotides matching TRBD1. The CDR3 has 15 residues. Germline-derived CDR1 and CDR2 are MNHEY and SMNVEV (reference sequence). V lost 10 bases to trimming and J lost 0 bases; unmatched junction nucleotides: 8. CDR3 in DNA: TGTGCCACTCGACAGGGGGCAACGGCTAACTATGGCTACACCTTC. Translating gives CATRQGATANYGYTF.

There are a few counts of this clone. V usage is TRBV3-1 (or the pseudogene TRBV3-2) and J usage is TRBJ2-5; D gene ambiguous. This CDR3 is 13 amino acids long. Looked up from germline, CDR1 is LGHDT and CDR2 is YNNKEL (reference sequence). V lost 0 bases to trimming and J lost 4 bases, with 6 bases between them. CDR3: CASSQEPRETQYF. The DNA for the CDR3 is TGTGCCAGCAGCCAAGAACCGAGAGAGACCCAGTACTTC.

This clone has only one observation. The rearrangement joins TRBV27 to TRBJ2-3, with 10 bases aligning to TRBD1. V gave up 3 bases and J gave up 3 bases; unmatched junction bases: 18. This CDR3 has 20 residues. The V gene's germline CDR1 is MNHEY and CDR2 SMNVEV (reference sequence). The CDR3: CASSFFALTGGFESTDTQYF. CDR3 bases: TGTGCCAGCAGTTTCTTCGCCTTGACAGGGGGCTTCGAATCGACAGATACGCAGTATTTT.

This clone came up a few times. CDR3 residues: CASSLQGGYEQYF. The CDR3 DNA reads TGTGCCAGCAGCCTTCAGGGGGGCTACGAGCAGTACTTC. The V call is TRBV7-6, the J call TRBJ2-7; D might be TRBD1 (7 bases). Germline V gene data show CDR1 as SGHVS and CDR2 as FNYEAQ. V lost 5 bases and J 3 bases, leaving 11 bases between the germline ends. CDR3 size: 13 residues.

The genes are TRBV20-1 and TRBJ1-2; no reliable D call. V was trimmed by 5 bases and J by 7 bases, leaving 11 bases between them. The CDR3 runs 11 residues. Germline V lookup: CDR1 DFQATT, CDR2 SNEGSKA (reference sequence). Here the CDR3 reads CSALRPSGYTF. The CDR3 DNA reads as TGCAGTGCTTTGAGGCCTAGTGGCTACACCTTC.

In its sample, this clone was seen a few times. This chain links TRBV5-1 with TRBJ1-1; D may be TRBD1 (5 bases). The CDR3 loop spans 14 amino acids. V dropped 0 bases and J dropped 1 base, with 7 bases sitting between them. The germline CDR1 and CDR2 sequences are SGHRS and YFSETQ. CDR3 nucleotide sequence: TGCGCCAGCAGCTTGGGGGGCCAGAACACTGAAGCTTTCTTT. It encodes CASSLGGQNTEAFF.

The chain uses TRBV5-1 and TRBJ2-7; 9 positions agree with TRBD2. V was pared by 4 bases and J by 7 bases, with 9 bases of the junction left unmatched. The CDR3 sequence is 14 residues long. Germline CDR1 reads SGHRS; CDR2 reads YFSETQ. This CDR3 reads CASSPGTSTLEQYF. Here the CDR3 DNA reads TGCGCCAGCAGCCCTGGGACTAGCACGTTGGAGCAGTACTTC.

The V gene is TRBV5-1, the J gene TRBJ2-6, with 10 positions matching TRBD1. CDR3 length: 18 amino acids. Trimming took 4 bases from V and 0 from J; bases not matched to a gene: 7. CDR1 SGHRS and CDR2 YFSETQ come from the germline V gene. CDR3 loop: CASSPGTGALSGANVLTF. CDR3 nucleotides: TGCGCCAGCAGCCCTGGGACAGGGGCTCTCTCTGGGGCCAACGTCCTGACTTTC.

The chain uses TRBV7-8 and TRBJ2-7; 11 bases agree with TRBD2. The V gene end was trimmed by 3 bases and the J gene end by 7 bases; junction bases not matched to a gene: 2. CDR3 size: 13 residues. CDR1 is SGHVS and CDR2 is FQNEAQ in the germline V gene. CDR3 residues: CASSFPSGGEQYF. The DNA of the CDR3 is TGTGCCAGCAGCTTCCCTAGCGGGGGGGAGCAGTACTTC.